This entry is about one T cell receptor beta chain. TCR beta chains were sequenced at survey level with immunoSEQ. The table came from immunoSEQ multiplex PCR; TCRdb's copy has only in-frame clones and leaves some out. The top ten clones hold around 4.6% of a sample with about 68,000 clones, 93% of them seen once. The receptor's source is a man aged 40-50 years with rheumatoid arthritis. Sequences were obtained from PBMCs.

The CDR3 DNA follows: TGTGCCAGCAGCGCATCGGTCAATTCCTACAATGAGCAGTTCTTC. This gives the protein CASSASVNSYNEQFF. The V gene is TRBV5-4, the J gene TRBJ2-1; D is unresolved. The CDR3 sequence is 15 residues long. Looked up from germline, CDR1 is SGHNT and CDR2 is YYREEE (reference sequence). Trimming pared 4 bases from V and 1 base from J, leaving 12 bases between.